The source of this T cell receptor (beta chain) is a study of T-cell memory formation after mild COVID-19 (dated by TCRdb to about 2021). With regard to the full study: Most TCR sequence clusters were specific to one of the two donors. In a couple of donors, T-cell clones that expanded and contracted after mild COVID-19 were followed by sequencing TCRalpha and TCRbeta repertoires longitudinally. The cohort was made up of two young adult volunteers, one female and one male, who were previously healthy.

Results the study describes overall, beyond this receptor: The study covered only two mild cases, and larger cohorts including severe cases with pre-infection samples were considered necessary. Balanced CD4/CD8 phenotypes were observed for clones contracting from day 15 to 85, whereas a bias towards CD4+ was observed for a second wave of clones expanding from day 15 to 37. SARS-CoV-2 specificity of the second-wave clones peaking on day 37 was not confirmed. Contracting CD4+ clones appeared mostly in the CM and EM memory subsets, whereas CD8+ clones were enriched in EMRA. Some responding clones were found in pre-infection memory, which suggests that pre-existing cross-reactive memory T cells took part in the SARS-CoV-2 response.

The CDR3 has 14 amino acids, counting the end cysteine and phenylalanine. The sequence is cut down to CDR3 DNA, 42 bases in frame from base 1. The junction shows trimming of 3 bases on V and 0 bases on J, plus 7 bases between the germline ends. Looking up the germline V gene yields CDR1 SGHTA and CDR2 FQGNSA. This clonotype was seen at least ten times. This receptor's antigen is unknown. No per-base quality is available; no much larger clone lies one base away. Instrument used: Illumina NovaSeq 6000. Using 5'RACE with constant-segment primers, TCRalpha and TCRbeta cDNA libraries were constructed, with sample barcodes and unique molecular identifiers added in the process. Trizol reagent was used to extract RNA from every sample. Library amplification was performed in two PCR steps, and a second sample barcode and Illumina TruSeq adapters were introduced in the second step. Libraries were sequenced on an Illumina NovaSeq with 2 x 150 bp paired-end reads. Regarding the original processing steps: The reads were demultiplexed and collapsed into UMI-guided consensus sequences using migec v1.2.7. Using mixcr v2.1.11, UMI consensuses were aligned to TRA and TRB V and J templates and then assembled into clonotypes. Expanded or contracted clonotypes were those called significant by both edgeR and NoisET, with noise models trained on biological replicates. edgeR calls used a false discovery rate-adjusted p below 0.01 and a log2 fold-change threshold of 1. As an exploratory analysis of dynamics, PCA with hierarchical clustering was applied to max-normalized trajectories of the 1000 most abundant clonotypes. Each responding clone was given a CD4 or CD8 phenotype based on the CD4+ and CD8+ repertoires, which had been sequenced separately. The public sequencing data were trimmed at Q25 with fastp and processed into clonotypes with MiXCR by TCRdb, which kept only in-frame beta chains. For every CDR3 protein sequence, its rows merge into one entry that carries the most common genes and DNA. TCRdb, rather than the study authors, made the V and J calls. For this sample there are about 390,000 distinct CDR3 sequences; more than 15% appear just once. The ten largest clones add up to around a fifth of the sample.

PBMCs were isolated by Ficoll-Paque density gradient centrifugation. This receptor chain uses TRBV7-2 and TRBJ2-3, with the D gene not confidently named. Material for sequencing was PBMCs or a T cell subset sorted from them (not recorded which). This sequence was found in a man younger than 35 who had mild COVID-19 (a few samples of this study predate the infection). The sample titles of this study are shuffled in the database, so cell type and time point are left out; the donor was told from shared clones. The nucleotide sequence is TGTGCCAGCAGCTTGGTAGCTAGCACAGATACGCAGTATTTT. This sequence encodes CASSLVASTDTQYF.